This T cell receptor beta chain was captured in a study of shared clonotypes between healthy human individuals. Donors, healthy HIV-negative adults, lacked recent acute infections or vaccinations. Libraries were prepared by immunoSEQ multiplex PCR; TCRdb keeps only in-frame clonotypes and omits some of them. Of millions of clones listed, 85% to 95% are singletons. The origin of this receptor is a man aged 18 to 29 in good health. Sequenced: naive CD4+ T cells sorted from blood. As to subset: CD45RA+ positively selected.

DNA for the CDR3: TGTGCCTTACGTGGCGGGAGAGGAGATACGCAGTATTTT. Protein product: CALRGGRGDTQYF. The chain employs TRBV30 and TRBJ2-3; 7 nucleotides agree with TRBD2. V was pared by 7 bases and J by 5 bases, with 9 bases of the junction left unmatched. The CDR3 runs 13 residues. The germline CDR1 and CDR2 sequences are GTSNPN and SVGIG (reference sequence).